A single sample is the source of the 7 T cell receptor beta chains below, sequenced in a study of cytomegalovirus exposure and HLA in healthy donors. Amplification used 60 Vbeta primers and 13 Jbeta primers. The protocol was immunoSEQ multiplex PCR, while the TCRdb copy is restricted to in-frame clones and leaves out a portion. This table has some 140,000 clones, roughly two thirds appearing once. Sequencing input: PBMCs. The receptor set was obtained from a woman aged 40-49 years in good health and CMV-seronegative.

To note about this clone: Other nucleotide sequences in the sample specify the same CDR3. The chain employs TRBV29-1 and TRBJ2-5; TRBD1 matches 7 bases. The length of the CDR3 is 12 residues. Per the germline V gene, CDR1 is SQVTM and CDR2 is ANQGSEA. V shed 7 bases, J shed 1 base, and the junction held 3 bases outside the gene matches. CDR3 nucleotides: TGCAGCGGGACAGGAAGCCAAGAGACCCAGTACTTC. Translating gives CSGTGSQETQYF.

The chain employs TRBV18 and TRBJ1-5; D not resolved. Germline-derived CDR1 and CDR2 are KGHSH and LQKENI. V lost 6 bases, J lost 2 bases, and 20 bases lay in between. There are 17 residues in the CDR3. As DNA, the CDR3 is TGTGCCAGCTCCCCTAGGCCGGAGACGGGAGGCAATCAGCCCCAGCATTTT. Its translation is CASSPRPETGGNQPQHF. Drawing the rest from reference TRBV18 and TRBJ1-5, the complete variable domain is NAGVMQNPRHLVRRRGQEARLRCSPMKGHSHVYWYRQLPEEGLKFMVYLQKENIIDESGMPKERFSAEFPKEGPSILRIQQVVRGDSAAYFCASSPRPETGGNQPQHFGDGTRLSIL.

The chain combines TRBV5-6 with TRBJ1-2; 7 positions agree with TRBD1. The junction had 6 bases not matched to a gene; V was cut back by 0 bases and J by 4 bases. This CDR3 comprises 15 residues. CDR1 is SGHDT and CDR2 is YYEEEE in the germline V gene. As DNA, the CDR3 is TGTGCCAGCAGCTTGGGTGTCCAGGGGGGCTATGGCTACACCTTC. Translation gives CASSLGVQGGYGYTF. Full variable domain (remainder filled in from reference TRBV5-6 and TRBJ1-2): DAGVTQSPTHLIKTRGQQVTLRCSPKSGHDTVSWYQQALGQGPQFIFQYYEEEERQRGNFPDRFSGHQFPNYSSELNVNALLLGDSALYLCASSLGVQGGYGYTFGSGTRLTVV.

The chain employs TRBV19 and TRBJ1-6; D gene uncertain. The CDR3 covers 17 residues. Germline V gene data show CDR1 as LNHDA and CDR2 as SQIVND (reference sequence). Trimming removed 8 bases from V and 0 bases from J, with 17 bases in between. CDR3 protein: CASSTDGFSSYNSPLHF. In nucleotides, the CDR3 is TGTGCCAGTTCAACAGACGGCTTTAGCTCCTATAATTCACCCCTCCACTTT.

This chain connects TRBV11-1 to TRBJ2-1, with 9 bases that match TRBD2. Germline V gene lookup returns CDR1 SGHAT and CDR2 FQDESV (reference sequence). The trim removed 5 bases at V and 4 bases at J, leaving 12 bases unmatched. The CDR3 contains 17 residues. CDR3 region: CASSTSSGTSPYNEQFF. In nucleotides, the CDR3 is TGTGCCAGCAGCACCTCCTCCGGGACTAGCCCTTACAATGAGCAGTTCTTC.

This clone was seen more than once but under ten times. The V call is TRBV7-9, the J call TRBJ2-3; 9 nucleotides match TRBD1. This CDR3 is 15 amino acids long. Trimming cost V 5 bases and J 2 bases; bases outside gene matches: 5. CDR1 and CDR2 from the germline V gene are SEHNR and FQNEAQ (reference sequence). The CDR3 protein is CASSLDRGNTDTQYF. As DNA, the CDR3 is TGTGCCAGCAGCCTAGACAGGGGGAACACAGATACGCAGTATTTT.

This clone was counted a few times. This sequence joins TRBV7-2 and TRBJ2-1; TRBD1 agrees at 9 bases. The germline gives CDR1 SGHTA, CDR2 FQGNSA. The CDR3 consists of 15 residues. Unmatched junction bases numbered 6, after V lost 5 bases and J lost 4 bases. The DNA of the CDR3 is TGTGCCAGCAGCCCAGGACAGGGGTCATACAATGAGCAGTTCTTC. Translation gives CASSPGQGSYNEQFF.